These 13 T cell receptor beta chains originate from one sample sequenced in a study of cytomegalovirus exposure and HLA in healthy donors (dated by TCRdb to 2015 to 2018). Library preparation used the immunoSEQ multiplex PCR assay. For the multiplex PCR, a mixture combining 60 forward primers for TCR Vbeta segments and 13 reverse primers for TCR Jbeta segments was used. In its TCRdb copy, this immuneACCESS table keeps in-frame sequences only and misses some clones. Where compared with another copy, unresolved V genes explain less than half of these, and the others have no known cause. The sample table contains 150,000 to 200,000 clones; only one count was recorded for about 77% of them. The ten biggest clones cover about 3.1% of the sample. The specimen sequenced was PBMCs. These receptors all stem from a female donor in good health and CMV-seronegative.

The CDR3, as DNA: TGTGCCATCAGCGCGGGAGGGCCAAGGGAGACCCAGTACTTC. Its protein product is CAISAGGPRETQYF. The J gene is TRBJ2-5, the V gene TRBV10-3; the match to TRBD2 covers 9 bases. The germline V gene encodes CDR1 ENHRY and CDR2 SYGVKD. CDR3 length equals 14 residues. Trimming removed 6 bases from V and 5 bases from J; junction bases left unmatched: 7.

This chain links TRBV9 with TRBJ1-4; 7 bases map to TRBD1. Germline values: CDR1 SGDLS, CDR2 YYNGEE. The CDR3 loop spans 16 amino acids. The trim removed 4 bases at V and 2 bases at J, leaving 8 bases unmatched. The CDR3 DNA reads as TGTGCCAGCAGCATCGGACAGGCCGGCACTAATGAAAAACTGTTTTTT. This gives the protein CASSIGQAGTNEKLFF.

The V gene is TRBV6-6, the J gene TRBJ2-5; 8 bases line up with TRBD1. V was clipped by 5 bases and J by 7 bases; unmatched bases: 6. The CDR3 sequence is 13 residues long. Germline loops: CDR1 MNHNY, CDR2 SVGAGI (reference sequence). The CDR3, as DNA: TGTGCCAGCAGTGAGGACAGGGAAGGGACCCAGTACTTC. Its translation is CASSEDREGTQYF.

The V and J genes are TRBV6-6 and TRBJ1-2; 7 bases align to TRBD1. The CDR3 is 13 amino acids. V was clipped by 4 bases and J by 4 bases; unmatched bases: 3. Germline V gene data show CDR1 as MNHNY and CDR2 as SVGAGI (reference sequence). The CDR3 nucleotides read TGTGCCAGCAGTTCGGGACAGACCTATGGCTACACCTTC. Translated, it gives CASSSGQTYGYTF.

The V and J genes are TRBV5-1 and TRBJ1-2, with D possibly TRBD1 on 5 matching bases. V was shortened by 3 bases and J by 8 bases, with 23 bases between the two germline ends. Per the germline V gene, CDR1 is SGHRS and CDR2 is YFSETQ. The CDR3 spans 16 residues. The CDR3 is CASSSEPGLWKEGYTF. The CDR3 region has the DNA TGCGCCAGCAGCTCGGAGCCGGGACTCTGGAAAGAAGGCTACACCTTC.

This clone was counted between two and nine times. The chain couples TRBV29-1 to TRBJ2-1; 8 bases align to TRBD2. J was trimmed by 2 bases and V by 3 bases; bases with no gene match: 9. In germline, CDR1 is SQVTM, CDR2 ANQGSEA. The CDR3 runs 16 residues. This chain's CDR3 is CSVEEGTSGAYNEQFF. The DNA for the CDR3 is TGCAGCGTTGAGGAGGGAACTAGCGGAGCCTACAATGAGCAGTTCTTC.

This chain uses TRBV4-1 with TRBJ1-2; 8 bases agree with TRBD1. Germline CDR1 reads MGHRA; CDR2 reads YSYEKL. CDR3 length: 14 amino acids. V was clipped by 6 bases and J by 3 bases; unmatched bases: 6. CDR3 residues: CASSPRTGYYGYTF. The CDR3 DNA reads TGCGCCAGCAGTCCCCGGACAGGGTACTATGGCTACACCTTC.

This rearrangement joins TRBV27 to TRBJ2-1; TRBD2 matches at 9 bases. CDR3 size: 18 residues. Germline CDR1 reads MNHEY; CDR2 reads SMNVEV (reference sequence). Trimming took 1 base from V and 3 from J; bases not matched to a gene: 10. For the CDR3, the DNA is TGTGCCAGCAGTTTATGGGGCGGGAGGGCCTTCGGCTACAATGAGCAGTTCTTC. Translation: CASSLWGGRAFGYNEQFF.

The chain has TRBV5-6 and TRBJ1-2; TRBD1 might be the D (5 bases). The CDR3 is 13 residues long. The germline V and J ends were trimmed by 0 bases and 4 bases, with 7 bases remaining between them. Germline CDR1 reads SGHDT; CDR2 reads YYEEEE. In nucleotides, the CDR3 is TGTGCCAGCAGCTTGGCCAGGGCCTATGGCTACACCTTC. Protein product: CASSLARAYGYTF.

The CDR3 DNA reads as TGTGCCAGCAGTCTTGGGGACTTCCCTGGAAACACCATATATTTT. Translation: CASSLGDFPGNTIYF. The V gene is TRBV7-2, the J gene TRBJ1-3, with a weak D call TRBD1 (5 bases). The CDR3 extends over 15 amino acids. In germline, CDR1 is SGHTA, CDR2 FQGNSA. V lost 6 bases, J lost 2 bases, and 14 bases lay in between. The variable domain in full, with the rest retrieved from reference TRBV7-2 and TRBJ1-3, is GAGVSQSPSNKVTEKGKDVELRCDPISGHTALYWYRQSLGQGLEFLIYFQGNSAPDKSGLPSDRFSAERTGGSVSTLTIQRTQQEDSAVYLCASSLGDFPGNTIYFGEGSWLTVV.

The chain carries TRBV2 and TRBJ2-4, with 9 bases identical to TRBD1. Germline V CDR1 and CDR2: SNHLY, FYNNEI. The length of the CDR3 is 11 residues. The CDR3 loop is CATGQGNIQYF. CDR3 DNA: TGTGCGACGGGACAGGGAAACATTCAGTACTTC.

This rearrangement joins TRBV19 to TRBJ1-6; D perhaps matches TRBD1 (6 bases). The CDR3 sequence is 15 residues long. Germline lookup yields CDR1 LNHDA and CDR2 SQIVND (reference sequence). V lost 7 bases to trimming and J lost 7 bases, with 17 bases between them. The CDR3 sequence: CASTPQGRMNSPLHF. As DNA, the CDR3 is TGTGCCAGTACCCCTCAGGGGAGAATGAATTCACCCCTCCACTTT. The full variable domain, its missing parts supplied by reference TRBV19 and TRBJ1-6, is DGGITQSPKYLFRKEGQNVTLSCEQNLNHDAMYWYRQDPGQGLRLIYYSQIVNDFQKGDIAEGYSVSREKKESFPLTVTSAQKNPTAFYLCASTPQGRMNSPLHFGNGTRLTVT.

This chain connects TRBV28 to TRBJ1-3; TRBD1 is a possible D gene (6 bases). This CDR3 is built from 13 residues. The V gene lost 7 bases and the J gene lost 3 bases, with 10 bases spanning the gap. Germline CDR1 reads MDHEN; CDR2 reads SYDVKM. The CDR3 is CASIGTSGNTIYF. Here the CDR3 DNA reads TGTGCCAGCATAGGGACAAGTGGAAACACCATATATTTT.